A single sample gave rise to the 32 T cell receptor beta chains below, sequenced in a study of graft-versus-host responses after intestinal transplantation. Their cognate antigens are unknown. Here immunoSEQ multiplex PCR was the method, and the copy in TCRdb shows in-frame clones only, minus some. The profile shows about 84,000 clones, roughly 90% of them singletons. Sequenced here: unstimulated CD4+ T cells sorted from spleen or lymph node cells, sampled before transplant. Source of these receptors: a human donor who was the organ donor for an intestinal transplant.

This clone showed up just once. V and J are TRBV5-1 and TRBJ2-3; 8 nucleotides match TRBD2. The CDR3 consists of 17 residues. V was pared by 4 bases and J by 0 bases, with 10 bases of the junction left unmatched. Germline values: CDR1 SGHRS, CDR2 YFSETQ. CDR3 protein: CASSLSGTRASTDTQYF. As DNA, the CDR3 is TGCGCCAGCAGCCTATCCGGGACTAGAGCTAGCACAGATACGCAGTATTTT.

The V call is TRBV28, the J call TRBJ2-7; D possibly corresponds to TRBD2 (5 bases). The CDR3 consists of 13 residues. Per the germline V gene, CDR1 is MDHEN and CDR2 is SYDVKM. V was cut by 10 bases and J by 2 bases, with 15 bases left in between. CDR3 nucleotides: TGTGCCACCGTAGGAGGCGTTCCCTACGAGCAGTACTTC. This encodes CATVGGVPYEQYF. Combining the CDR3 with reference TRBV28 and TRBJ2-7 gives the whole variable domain DVKVTQSSRYLVKRTGEKVFLECVQDMDHENMFWYRQDPGLGLRLIYFSYDVKMKEKGDIPEGYSVSREKKERFSLILESASTNQTSMYLCATVGGVPYEQYFGPGTRLTVT.

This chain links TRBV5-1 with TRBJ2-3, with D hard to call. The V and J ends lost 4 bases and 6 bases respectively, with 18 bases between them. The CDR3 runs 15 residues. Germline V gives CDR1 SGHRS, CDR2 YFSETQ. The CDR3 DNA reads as TGCGCCAGCAGCCCACAGCAGGCGTTCGGCGATACGCAGTATTTT. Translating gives CASSPQQAFGDTQYF.

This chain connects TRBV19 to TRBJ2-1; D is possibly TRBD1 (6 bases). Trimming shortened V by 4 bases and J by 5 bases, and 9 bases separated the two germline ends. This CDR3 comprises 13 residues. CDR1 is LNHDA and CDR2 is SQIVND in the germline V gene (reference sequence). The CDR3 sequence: CASSKDSHNEQFF. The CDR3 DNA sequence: TGTGCCAGTAGTAAGGACAGCCACAATGAGCAGTTCTTC.

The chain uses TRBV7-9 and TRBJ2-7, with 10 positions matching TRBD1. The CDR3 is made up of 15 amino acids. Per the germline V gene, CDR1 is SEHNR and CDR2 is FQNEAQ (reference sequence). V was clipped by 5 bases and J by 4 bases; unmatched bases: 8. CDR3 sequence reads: CASSGSRTGGYEQYF. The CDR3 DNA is TGTGCCAGCAGCGGGTCGAGGACAGGGGGTTACGAGCAGTACTTC.

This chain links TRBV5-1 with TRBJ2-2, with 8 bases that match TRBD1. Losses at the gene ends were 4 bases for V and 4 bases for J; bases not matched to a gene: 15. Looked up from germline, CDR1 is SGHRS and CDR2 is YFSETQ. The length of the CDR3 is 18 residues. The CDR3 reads CASSRNILGQGGTGELFF. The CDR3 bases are TGCGCCAGCAGCCGAAATATCCTCGGACAGGGCGGCACCGGGGAGCTGTTTTTT.

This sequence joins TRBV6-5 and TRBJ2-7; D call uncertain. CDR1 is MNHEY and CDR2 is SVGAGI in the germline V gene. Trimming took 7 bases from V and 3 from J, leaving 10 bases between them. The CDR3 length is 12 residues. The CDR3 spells CASTSSSYEQYF. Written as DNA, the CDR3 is TGTGCCAGCACCTCCTCGAGCTACGAGCAGTACTTC.

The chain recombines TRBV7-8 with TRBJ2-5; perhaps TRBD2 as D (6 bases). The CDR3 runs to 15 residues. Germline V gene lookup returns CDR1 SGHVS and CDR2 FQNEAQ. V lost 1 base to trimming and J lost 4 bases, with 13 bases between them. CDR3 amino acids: CASSLERLVLETQYF. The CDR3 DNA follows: TGTGCCAGCAGCTTAGAGAGACTAGTGTTAGAGACCCAGTACTTC.

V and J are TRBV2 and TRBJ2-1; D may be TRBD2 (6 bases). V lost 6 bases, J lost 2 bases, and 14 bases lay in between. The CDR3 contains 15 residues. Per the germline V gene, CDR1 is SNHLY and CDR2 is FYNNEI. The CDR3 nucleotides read TGTGCCAGCAGGGCTGGGGACTTACCCTACAATGAGCAGTTCTTC. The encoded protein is CASRAGDLPYNEQFF.

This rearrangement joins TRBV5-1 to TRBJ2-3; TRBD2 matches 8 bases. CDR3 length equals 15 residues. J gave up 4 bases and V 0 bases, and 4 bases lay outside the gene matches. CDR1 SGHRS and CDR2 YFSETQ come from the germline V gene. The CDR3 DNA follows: TGCGCCAGCAGCTTGGTTAGCGGGGCCTCAGATACGCAGTATTTT. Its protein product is CASSLVSGASDTQYF.

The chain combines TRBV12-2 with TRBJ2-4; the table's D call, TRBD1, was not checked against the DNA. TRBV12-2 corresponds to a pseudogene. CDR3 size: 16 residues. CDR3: CASRLRTGYWKNIQYF. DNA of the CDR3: TGTGCAAGTCGCTTACGGACAGGGTACTGGAAAAACATTCAGTACTTC.

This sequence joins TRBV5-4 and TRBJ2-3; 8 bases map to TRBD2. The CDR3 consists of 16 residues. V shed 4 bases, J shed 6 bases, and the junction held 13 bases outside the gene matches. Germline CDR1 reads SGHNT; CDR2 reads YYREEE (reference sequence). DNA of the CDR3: TGTGCCAGCAGCCATTCCCGGGGGGGCGGTTGGGATACGCAGTATTTT. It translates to CASSHSRGGGWDTQYF.

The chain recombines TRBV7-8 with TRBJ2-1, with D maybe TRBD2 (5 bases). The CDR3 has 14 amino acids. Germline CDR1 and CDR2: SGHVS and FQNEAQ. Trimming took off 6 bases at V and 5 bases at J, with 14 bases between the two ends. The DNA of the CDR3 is TGTGCCAGCAGGGAACTGGACTGGAACAATGAGCAGTTCTTC. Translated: CASRELDWNNEQFF.

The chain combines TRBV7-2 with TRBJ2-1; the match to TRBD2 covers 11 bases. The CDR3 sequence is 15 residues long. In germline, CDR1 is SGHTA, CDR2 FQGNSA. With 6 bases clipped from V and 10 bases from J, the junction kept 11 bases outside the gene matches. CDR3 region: CASSPVAGGLQEQFF. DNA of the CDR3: TGTGCCAGCAGTCCTGTAGCGGGGGGGCTCCAGGAGCAGTTCTTC.

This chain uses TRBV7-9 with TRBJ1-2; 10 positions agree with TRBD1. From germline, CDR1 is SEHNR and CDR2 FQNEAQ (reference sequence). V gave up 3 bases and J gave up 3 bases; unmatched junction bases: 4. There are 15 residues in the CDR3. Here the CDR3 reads CASSFRTGGDYGYTF. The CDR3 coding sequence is TGTGCCAGCAGCTTCCGGACAGGGGGAGACTATGGCTACACCTTC.

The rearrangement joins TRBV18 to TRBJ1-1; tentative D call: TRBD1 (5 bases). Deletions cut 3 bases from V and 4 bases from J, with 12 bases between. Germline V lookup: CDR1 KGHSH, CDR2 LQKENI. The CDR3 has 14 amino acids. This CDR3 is CASSPGGTTTEAFF. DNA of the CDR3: TGTGCCAGCTCACCGGGGGGGACTACCACTGAAGCTTTCTTT.

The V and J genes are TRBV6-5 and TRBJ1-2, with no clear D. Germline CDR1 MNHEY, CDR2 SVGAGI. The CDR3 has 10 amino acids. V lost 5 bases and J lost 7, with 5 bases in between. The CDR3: CASSELGYTF. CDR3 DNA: TGTGCCAGCAGTGAACTTGGCTACACCTTC.

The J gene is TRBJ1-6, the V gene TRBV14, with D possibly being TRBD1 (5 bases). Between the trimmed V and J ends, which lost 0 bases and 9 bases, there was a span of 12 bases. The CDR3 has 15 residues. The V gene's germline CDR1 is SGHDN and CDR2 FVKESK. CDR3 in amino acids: CASSQDPYRTSPLHF. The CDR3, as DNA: TGTGCCAGCAGCCAAGATCCCTACAGGACTTCACCCCTCCACTTT.

In nucleotides, the CDR3 is TGTGCCAGCCAGGCGAGGGACAGCCAAAACACTGAAGCTTTCTTT. Its translation is CASQARDSQNTEAFF. The V gene is TRBV6-5, the J gene TRBJ1-1, with 7 bases aligning to TRBD1. Unmatched junction bases numbered 11, after V lost 8 bases and J lost 2 bases. CDR1 is MNHEY and CDR2 is SVGAGI in the germline V gene. CDR3 length equals 15 residues.

CDR3: CASSRGLAGRGGTDTQYF. CDR3 nucleotides: TGTGCCAGCAGCCGGGGGCTAGCGGGACGGGGCGGCACAGATACGCAGTATTTT. The chain couples TRBV7-8 to TRBJ2-3; 9 bases line up with TRBD2. Looked up from germline, CDR1 is SGHVS and CDR2 is FQNEAQ. The CDR3 spans 18 residues. Losses at the gene ends were 5 bases for V and 1 base for J; bases not matched to a gene: 13.

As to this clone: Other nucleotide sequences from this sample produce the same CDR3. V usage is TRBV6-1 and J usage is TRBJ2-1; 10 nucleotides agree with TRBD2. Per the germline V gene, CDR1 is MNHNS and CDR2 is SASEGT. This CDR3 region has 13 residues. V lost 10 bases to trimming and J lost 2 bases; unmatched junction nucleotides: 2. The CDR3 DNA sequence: TGTGCCACTAGCGGGGGAACCTACAATGAGCAGTTCTTC. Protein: CATSGGTYNEQFF.

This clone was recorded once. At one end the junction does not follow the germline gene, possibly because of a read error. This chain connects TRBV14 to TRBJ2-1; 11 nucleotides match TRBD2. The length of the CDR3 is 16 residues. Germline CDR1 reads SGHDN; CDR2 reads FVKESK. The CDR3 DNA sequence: TGTGCCAGCAGCCAATTAGCGGGGGGGTCCTACTATGAGCAGTTCTTC. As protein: CASSQLAGGSYYEQFF.

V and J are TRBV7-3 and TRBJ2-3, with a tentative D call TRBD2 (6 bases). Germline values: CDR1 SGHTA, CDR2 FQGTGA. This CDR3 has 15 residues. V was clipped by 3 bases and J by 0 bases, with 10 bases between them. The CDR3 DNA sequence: TGTGCCAGCAGCTTCATCAGCGGGAGCACAGATACGCAGTATTTT. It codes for CASSFISGSTDTQYF. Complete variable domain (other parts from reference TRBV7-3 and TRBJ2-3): GAGVSQTPSNKVTEKGKYVELRCDPISGHTALYWYRQSLGQGPEFLIYFQGTGAADDSGLPNDRFFAVRPEGSVSTLKIQRTERGDSAVYLCASSFISGSTDTQYFGPGTRLTVL.

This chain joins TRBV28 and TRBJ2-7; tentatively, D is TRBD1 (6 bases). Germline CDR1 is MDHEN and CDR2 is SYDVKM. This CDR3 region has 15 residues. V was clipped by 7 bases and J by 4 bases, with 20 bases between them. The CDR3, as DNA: TGTGCCAGCACCCCTAGGGGGTATCAAGGGTACGAGCAGTACTTC. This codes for CASTPRGYQGYEQYF.

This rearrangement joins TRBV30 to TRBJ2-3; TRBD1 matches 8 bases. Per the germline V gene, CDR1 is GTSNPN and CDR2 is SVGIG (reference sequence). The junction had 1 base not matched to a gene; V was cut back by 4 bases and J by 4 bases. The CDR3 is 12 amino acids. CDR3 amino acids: CAWTGGADTQYF. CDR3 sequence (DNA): TGTGCCTGGACAGGGGGCGCAGATACGCAGTATTTT.

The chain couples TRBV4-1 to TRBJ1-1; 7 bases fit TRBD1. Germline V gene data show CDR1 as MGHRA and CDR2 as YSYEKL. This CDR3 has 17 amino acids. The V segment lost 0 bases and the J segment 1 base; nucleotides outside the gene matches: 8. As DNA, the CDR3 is TGCGCCAGCAGCCAAGAGGTTTGGCGGACAGGGAACACTGAAGCTTTCTTT. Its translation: CASSQEVWRTGNTEAFF.

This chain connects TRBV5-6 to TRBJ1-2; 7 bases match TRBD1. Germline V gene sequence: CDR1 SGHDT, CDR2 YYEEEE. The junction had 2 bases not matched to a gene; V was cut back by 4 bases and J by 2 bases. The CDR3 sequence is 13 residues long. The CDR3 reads CASSRQGNYGYTF. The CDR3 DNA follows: TGTGCCAGCAGCCGACAGGGAAACTATGGCTACACCTTC.

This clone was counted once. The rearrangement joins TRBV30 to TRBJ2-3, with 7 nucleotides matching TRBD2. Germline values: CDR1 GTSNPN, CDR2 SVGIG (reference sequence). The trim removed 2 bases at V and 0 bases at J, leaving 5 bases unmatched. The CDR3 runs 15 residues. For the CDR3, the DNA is TGTGCCTGGAGTAAACTAGCGTATAGCACAGATACGCAGTATTTT. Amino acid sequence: CAWSKLAYSTDTQYF.

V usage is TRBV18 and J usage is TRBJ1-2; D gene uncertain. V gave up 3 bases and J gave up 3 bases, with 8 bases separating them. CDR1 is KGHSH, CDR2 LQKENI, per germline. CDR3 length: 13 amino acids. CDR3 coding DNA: TGTGCCAGCTCACCGGGCCGCCACTATGGCTACACCTTC. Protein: CASSPGRHYGYTF.

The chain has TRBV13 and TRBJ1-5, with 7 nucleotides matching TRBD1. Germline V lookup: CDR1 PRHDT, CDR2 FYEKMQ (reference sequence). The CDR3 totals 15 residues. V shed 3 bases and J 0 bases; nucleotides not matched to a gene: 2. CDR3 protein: CASSFGTVSNQPQHF. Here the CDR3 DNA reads TGTGCCAGCAGCTTCGGGACAGTTAGCAATCAGCCCCAGCATTTT.

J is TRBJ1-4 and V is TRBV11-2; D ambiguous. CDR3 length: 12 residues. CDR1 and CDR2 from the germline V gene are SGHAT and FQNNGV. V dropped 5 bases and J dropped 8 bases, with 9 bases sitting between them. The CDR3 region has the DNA TGTGCCAGCAGCCCCTTCGGGGAAAAACTGTTTTTT. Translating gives CASSPFGEKLFF.

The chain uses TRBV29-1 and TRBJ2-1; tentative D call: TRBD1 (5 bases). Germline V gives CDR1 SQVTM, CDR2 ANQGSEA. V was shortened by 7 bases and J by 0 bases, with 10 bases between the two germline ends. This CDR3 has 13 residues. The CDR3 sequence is CSGWTSSYNEQFF. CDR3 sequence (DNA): TGCAGCGGATGGACATCCTCCTACAATGAGCAGTTCTTC.